This T cell receptor beta chain appears in the sequencing data of a study of T cell changes during pregnancy in multiple sclerosis. The V segment lost 10 bases and the J segment 8 bases; nucleotides outside the gene matches: 8. Germline CDR1 reads LNHDA; CDR2 reads SQIVND (reference sequence). This CDR3 has 13 amino acids. Some clones are missing from TCRdb's copy, which holds only in-frame ones; the method was immunoSEQ multiplex PCR. The sample carries some 100,000 clones, more than 80% recorded once. This TCR came from a female donor with multiple sclerosis, enrolled in a pregnancy study. The V call is TRBV19, the J call TRBJ2-1; TRBD1 agrees at 10 bases. The sequenced sample was peripheral blood, obtained in the second trimester of pregnancy. CDR3 loop: CATDRDRGDEQFF. CDR3 in DNA: TGTGCCACGGACCGGGACAGGGGCGATGAGCAGTTCTTC. The complete variable domain, with remaining parts taken from reference TRBV19 and TRBJ2-1, reads DGGITQSPKYLFRKEGQNVTLSCEQNLNHDAMYWYRQDPGQGLRLIYYSQIVNDFQKGDIAEGYSVSREKKESFPLTVTSAQKNPTAFYLCATDRDRGDEQFFGPGTRLTVL.